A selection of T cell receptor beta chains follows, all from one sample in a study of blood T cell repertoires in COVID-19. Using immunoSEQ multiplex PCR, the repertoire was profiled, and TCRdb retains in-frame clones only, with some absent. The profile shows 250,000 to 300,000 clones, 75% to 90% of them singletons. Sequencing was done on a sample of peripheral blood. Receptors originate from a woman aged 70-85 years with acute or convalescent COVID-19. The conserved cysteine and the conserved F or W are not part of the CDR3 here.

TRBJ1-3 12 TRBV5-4 ASSWGGSGNTIY
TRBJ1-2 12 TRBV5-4 ASSFTQGAHGYT
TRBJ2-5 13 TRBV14 ASSQATGGQETQY
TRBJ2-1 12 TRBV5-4 ASSLGGGQNEQF
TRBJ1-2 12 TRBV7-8 ASSLGTDNYGYT
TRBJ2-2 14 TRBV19 ASSYGATGNTGELF
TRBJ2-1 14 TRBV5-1 ASSLGDRGPYNEQF
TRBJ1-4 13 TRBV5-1 ASSLGTGGSEKLF
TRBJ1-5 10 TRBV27 ASSFGGQPQH
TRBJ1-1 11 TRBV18 ASSPELITEAF
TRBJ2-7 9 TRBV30 AWSVRGGQY
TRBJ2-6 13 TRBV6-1 ASSEARAGANVLT
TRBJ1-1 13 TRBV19 ASSTLGTANTEAF
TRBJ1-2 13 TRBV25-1 ASSERHTANYGYT
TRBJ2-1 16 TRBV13 ASRSNRFSGFAYNEQF
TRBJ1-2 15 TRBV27 ASSYVGQGGHNYGYT
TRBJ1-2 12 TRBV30 ACQGCVLLSGYT
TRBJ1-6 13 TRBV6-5 ASSRMAGNNSPLH
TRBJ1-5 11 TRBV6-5 ASSINSNQPQH
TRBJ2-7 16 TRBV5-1 ASSPLGGMTVRDYEQY
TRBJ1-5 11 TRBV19 ASRGVGYQPQH
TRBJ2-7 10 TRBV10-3 AISLQREKQY
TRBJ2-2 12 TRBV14 ASSQFPGTGELF
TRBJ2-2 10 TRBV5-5 ASSPTGVLMF
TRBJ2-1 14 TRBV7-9 ASSLLKGQGTIEQF
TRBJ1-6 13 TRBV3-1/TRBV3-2 ASSTRTGLLSPLH
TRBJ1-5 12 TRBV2 ASRGGNTGQPQH
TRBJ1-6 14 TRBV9 ASSVVAGLGISPLH
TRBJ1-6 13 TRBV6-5 ASSPRGGKNSPLH
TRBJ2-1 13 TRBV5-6 ASSFRLRINNEQF
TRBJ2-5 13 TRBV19 ASSIMGQGEETQY
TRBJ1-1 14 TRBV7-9 ASRGRDRGFGTEAF
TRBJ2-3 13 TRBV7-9 ASSLGGSTGDTQY
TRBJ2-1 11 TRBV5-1 ASSTQLAGEQF
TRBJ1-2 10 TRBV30 AWRRTNYGYT
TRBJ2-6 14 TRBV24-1 ATSESGASGANVLT
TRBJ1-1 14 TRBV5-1 ASSWVEQGARTEAF
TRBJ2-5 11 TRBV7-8 ASIGGGRETQY
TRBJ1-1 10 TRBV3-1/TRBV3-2 ASSLTGAEAF
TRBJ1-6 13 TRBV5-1 ASSWRTGSNSPLH
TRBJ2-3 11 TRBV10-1 ASSGKGVDTQY
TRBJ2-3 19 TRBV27 ASTKRGLAGTTNTFTDTQY
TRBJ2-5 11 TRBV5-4 ASSQTGGETQY
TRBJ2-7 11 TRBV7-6 ASSYRGTYEQY
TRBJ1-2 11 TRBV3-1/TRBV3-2 ASSQALDYGYT
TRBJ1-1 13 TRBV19 ASRYQTGVNTEAF
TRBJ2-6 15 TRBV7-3 ASSLFGESSGANVLT
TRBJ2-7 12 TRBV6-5 ASRVGTDRREQY
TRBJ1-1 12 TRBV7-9 ASTSRGLNTEAF
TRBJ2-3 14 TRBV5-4 ASSGLLAAQADTQY
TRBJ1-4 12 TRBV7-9 ASSSQGGGEKLF
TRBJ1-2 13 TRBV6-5 ASSYSGTADYGYT
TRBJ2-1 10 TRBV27 ASSSPTGGEF
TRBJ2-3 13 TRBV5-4 ASSLSSGGPDTQY
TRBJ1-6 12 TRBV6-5 ASGWTGMGSPLH